The 23 T cell receptor beta chains given below trace back to one sample, sequenced in a study of T cell responses to AZD1222 COVID-19 vaccine. Measured with immunoSEQ multiplex PCR; TCRdb has only the in-frame clones, and not every one. Of about 140,000 clones in the sample, roughly nine tenths were seen once. The material was peripheral blood, obtained 28 days after the second dose of the MenACWY control vaccine. The receptors shown here come from an adult who received the MenACWY meningococcal vaccine as a control.

The rearrangement uses TRBV28 and TRBJ2-2, with D unclear. Germline CDR1 is MDHEN and CDR2 is SYDVKM. Trimming shortened V by 7 bases and J by 6 bases, and 9 bases separated the two germline ends. This CDR3 spans 12 amino acids. CDR3 protein: CASIEIPGELFF. The DNA of the CDR3 is TGTGCCAGCATTGAGATACCCGGGGAGCTGTTTTTT.

V usage is TRBV19 and J usage is TRBJ1-5; no definite D call. V dropped 3 bases and J dropped 0 bases, with 9 bases sitting between them. Germline CDR1 reads LNHDA; CDR2 reads SQIVND (reference sequence). The CDR3 loop spans 15 amino acids. This chain's CDR3 is CASSMGRHSNQPQHF. Written as DNA, the CDR3 is TGTGCCAGTAGTATGGGTCGGCATAGCAATCAGCCCCAGCATTTT.

The chain employs TRBV6-5 and TRBJ2-7; 7 nucleotides match TRBD2. Per the germline V gene, CDR1 is MNHEY and CDR2 is SVGAGI. There are 14 residues in the CDR3. The J segment lost 2 bases and the V segment lost 10 bases, leaving 11 bases of the junction unmatched. CDR3 bases: TGTGCCACCGCTCAGGGAGGGACTACCTACGAGCAGTACTTC. Residues: CATAQGGTTYEQYF.

This clone was detected only once. The rearrangement uses TRBV12-3 or TRBV12-4 and TRBJ2-3; D gene ambiguous. The CDR3 has 11 residues. The V gene lost 6 bases and the J gene lost 6 bases, with 7 bases spanning the gap. The CDR3 is CASSSKDTQYF. The CDR3 nucleotides read TGTGCCAGCAGCTCGAAGGATACGCAGTATTTT.

The chain uses TRBV5-1 and TRBJ2-7, with 7 bases aligning to TRBD1. V was clipped by 4 bases and J by 5 bases; unmatched bases: 9. CDR1 is SGHRS, CDR2 YFSETQ, per germline. The CDR3 runs to 14 residues. The CDR3 DNA reads TGCGCCAGCAGCAGTCGACAGGGAGTCCACGAGCAGTACTTC. Protein sequence: CASSSRQGVHEQYF.

The chain uses TRBV28 and TRBJ2-1; D remains unclear. The CDR3 runs to 14 residues. Trimming removed 2 bases at V and 7 bases at J, with 12 bases between. Germline CDR1 is MDHEN and CDR2 is SYDVKM. CDR3 amino acids: CASSLISPGNEQFF. In nucleotides, the CDR3 is TGTGCCAGCAGTTTAATTTCACCTGGGAATGAGCAGTTCTTC.

This clone was observed once. The rearrangement joins TRBV5-1 to TRBJ2-7; D is possibly TRBD2 (7 bases). The ends were cut back, 2 bases at V and 12 bases at J, with 21 bases in the middle. Germline assignment: CDR1 SGHRS and CDR2 YFSETQ. This CDR3 contains 14 residues. This CDR3 reads CASSFGPTGRESYF. Here the CDR3 DNA reads TGCGCCAGCAGCTTTGGCCCAACAGGGCGGGAGTCGTACTTC.

The CDR3 bases are TGTGCCAGCAGTGTTATGACAGTAAACACTGAAGCTTTCTTT. This translates into CASSVMTVNTEAFF. V and J are TRBV2 and TRBJ1-1, with a weak D call TRBD1 (5 bases). The CDR3 spans 14 residues. The V end was cut by 4 bases, the J end by 2 bases, with 11 bases between. The V gene's germline CDR1 is SNHLY and CDR2 FYNNEI.

V usage is TRBV7-9 and J usage is TRBJ2-6; D could derive from TRBD1 or TRBD2 (6 bases each). CDR1 is SEHNR, CDR2 FQNEAQ, per germline (reference sequence). Trimming removed 1 base from V and 3 bases from J, with 10 bases in between. This CDR3 comprises 16 residues. CDR3 nucleotides: TGTGCCAGCAGCTTAGGGGGGGCTCATGGGGCCAACGTCCTGACTTTC. Protein product: CASSLGGAHGANVLTF.

V is TRBV28 and J is TRBJ2-2; 7 bases match TRBD2. Germline V gene lookup returns CDR1 MDHEN and CDR2 SYDVKM. Germline trimming cut 2 bases from V and 5 bases from J; bases unmatched to any gene: 5. The CDR3 sequence is 15 residues long. CDR3 amino acids: CASSLHGGKTGELFF. The CDR3 DNA follows: TGTGCCAGCAGTTTACACGGGGGGAAAACCGGGGAGCTGTTTTTT.

The chain uses TRBV5-1 and TRBJ1-1, with 12 bases aligning to TRBD1. V lost 4 bases and J lost 1; bases outside the gene matches: 11. The CDR3 covers 18 residues. CDR1 and CDR2 from the germline V gene are SGHRS and YFSETQ. CDR3 DNA sequence: TGCGCCAGCAGCACAAACCCCGGGACAGGGGGCCCGAACACTGAAGCTTTCTTT. Its protein product is CASSTNPGTGGPNTEAFF.

The V and J genes are TRBV7-6 and TRBJ2-5; TRBD2 matches at 9 bases. The V and J ends lost 5 bases and 10 bases, in that order; junction bases with no gene match: 17. In germline, CDR1 is SGHVS, CDR2 FNYEAQ. CDR3 length equals 16 residues. The CDR3 DNA follows: TGTGCCAGCAGCGCCCTTAGCGGGGGCCACCAAGTTGACCAGTACTTC. Encoded protein: CASSALSGGHQVDQYF.

Only one count was recorded for this clone. The chain links TRBV30 to TRBJ1-2; 8 bases line up with TRBD1. CDR3 size: 12 residues. The V segment lost 3 bases and the J segment 8 bases; nucleotides outside the gene matches: 5. Looked up from germline, CDR1 is GTSNPN and CDR2 is SVGIG (reference sequence). CDR3 DNA: TGTGCCTGGAGCCAGGGGGCGCGGGGCTACACCTTC. This sequence encodes CAWSQGARGYTF.

The rearrangement uses TRBV28 and TRBJ2-7, with 9 bases lining up with TRBD2. Per the germline V gene, CDR1 is MDHEN and CDR2 is SYDVKM. The CDR3 contains 14 residues. The junction had 2 bases not matched to a gene; V was cut back by 4 bases and J by 1 base. The CDR3 sequence is CASSWLAGSYEQYF. The CDR3 region has the DNA TGTGCCAGCAGTTGGCTAGCGGGATCCTACGAGCAGTACTTC.

The rearrangement uses TRBV28 and TRBJ1-3, with D uncertain. This CDR3 spans 12 amino acids. V was trimmed by 7 bases and J by 2 bases, leaving 6 bases between them. Per the germline V gene, CDR1 is MDHEN and CDR2 is SYDVKM. CDR3 nucleotide sequence: TGTGCCAGCATAAGTACTGGAAACACCATATATTTT. Protein: CASISTGNTIYF.

This clone was found once. The chain uses TRBV4-3 and TRBJ2-4; 9 bases are shared with TRBD1. Per germline, CDR1 LGHNA and CDR2 YSLEER. The CDR3 extends over 17 amino acids. J lost 1 base, V lost 1 base, and 5 bases had no gene match. CDR3 coding DNA: TGCGCCAGCAGCCAAGGGGGACAGGGAATTGCCAAAAACATTCAGTACTTC. The encoded protein is CASSQGGQGIAKNIQYF.

The chain joins TRBV9 to TRBJ1-1; TRBD1 agrees at 7 bases. V trimming: 4 bases; J trimming: 0 bases; junction bases outside the gene matches: 6. The CDR3 length is 15 residues. The V gene's germline CDR1 is SGDLS and CDR2 YYNGEE. CDR3: CASSPPDRLNTEAFF. CDR3 in DNA: TGTGCCAGCAGCCCGCCGGACAGGCTGAACACTGAAGCTTTCTTT.

This rearrangement joins TRBV7-2 to TRBJ1-5; D gene ambiguous. Germline-derived CDR1 and CDR2 are SGHTA and FQGNSA. V lost 3 bases to trimming and J lost 0 bases, with 6 bases between them. CDR3 length equals 14 residues. This CDR3 reads CASSLGNSNQPQHF. CDR3 coding DNA: TGTGCCAGCAGCTTGGGTAATAGCAATCAGCCCCAGCATTTT.

The V gene is TRBV28, the J gene TRBJ2-3, with a tentative D call TRBD1 (7 bases). The CDR3 is 16 amino acids. Germline V CDR1 and CDR2: MDHEN, SYDVKM. V shed 8 bases and J shed 1 base, with 19 bases lying between them. CDR3 sequence reads: CASHPWGDSRTDTQYF. The CDR3 bases are TGTGCCAGCCATCCTTGGGGGGACAGTCGCACAGATACGCAGTATTTT. Filled out from reference TRBV28 and TRBJ2-3, the complete variable domain reads DVKVTQSSRYLVKRTGEKVFLECVQDMDHENMFWYRQDPGLGLRLIYFSYDVKMKEKGDIPEGYSVSREKKERFSLILESASTNQTSMYLCASHPWGDSRTDTQYFGPGTRLTVL.

The rearrangement uses TRBV19 and TRBJ1-3, with a tentative D call TRBD1 (5 bases). The germline V gene has CDR1 LNHDA and CDR2 SQIVND (reference sequence). V lost 4 bases to trimming and J lost 4 bases, with 8 bases between them. The CDR3 has 13 residues. CDR3 nucleotide sequence: TGTGCCAGTAGTAGGGGGTTCGGAAACACCATATATTTT. Amino acid sequence: CASSRGFGNTIYF.

The chain combines TRBV19 with TRBJ2-3, with 10 bases that match TRBD2. This CDR3 spans 13 amino acids. J was trimmed by 1 base and V by 8 bases; bases with no gene match: 0. Germline values: CDR1 LNHDA, CDR2 SQIVND (reference sequence). CDR3 coding DNA: TGTGCCAGTGGACTAGCGGGCACAGATACGCAGTATTTT. This codes for CASGLAGTDTQYF. The full variable domain, with the rest looked up from reference TRBV19 and TRBJ2-3, is DGGITQSPKYLFRKEGQNVTLSCEQNLNHDAMYWYRQDPGQGLRLIYYSQIVNDFQKGDIAEGYSVSREKKESFPLTVTSAQKNPTAFYLCASGLAGTDTQYFGPGTRLTVL.

The count of this clone is one. V is TRBV15 and J is TRBJ2-5; the match to TRBD1 covers 7 bases. J gave up 2 bases and V 1 base, and 4 bases lay outside the gene matches. Germline-derived CDR1 and CDR2 are LNHNV and YYDKDF (reference sequence). This CDR3 is built from 15 residues. Here the CDR3 reads CATSRVGQPQETQYF. CDR3 nucleotide sequence: TGTGCCACCAGCAGAGTGGGACAGCCGCAAGAGACCCAGTACTTC.

This clone was detected a few times. The J gene is TRBJ2-7, the V gene TRBV7-3; TRBD2 matches 7 bases. J lost 7 bases, V lost 1 base, and 10 bases had no gene match. The CDR3 extends over 15 amino acids. Germline lookup yields CDR1 SGHTA and CDR2 FQGTGA. CDR3 loop: CASSLMGGSSQEQYF. In DNA form, the CDR3 reads TGTGCCAGCAGCTTAATGGGCGGGAGCTCTCAGGAGCAGTACTTC.